The rows below give T cell receptor beta chains drawn from one sample of a study of blood T cell repertoires in COVID-19. Using immunoSEQ multiplex PCR, the repertoire was profiled, and TCRdb retains in-frame clones only, with some absent. Of about 220,000 clones in the sample, 83% were seen once. Sequencing was performed on PBMCs or T cells enriched from blood (not recorded which). The receptors originated from a woman aged 45-59 years who had been exposed to COVID-19. Each CDR3 is given with its conserved first and last residue. A D gene is named only where the DNA matches it firmly. Size is omitted from some rows. Given values are once, few, many or a class for expanded clones.

j_call d_call v_call clone_size cdr3_nt cdr3_aa
TRBJ1-3 TRBD1 TRBV13 . TGTGCCAGCAGCTTACGGACAGGCAGCTCTGGAAACACCATATATTTT CASSLRTGSSGNTIYF
TRBJ2-2 TRBD2 TRBV9 . TGTGCCAGCAGCCCATTAGCGGGGGGGAACACCGGGGAGCTGTTTTTT CASSPLAGGNTGELFF
TRBJ1-6 . TRBV10-3 . TGTGCTATCAGTGAGTCGAACGGGAGTAATTCACCCCTCCACTTT CAISESNGSNSPLHF
TRBJ2-5 TRBD1 TRBV10-1 . TGCGCCAGCAGTGGGGACAGATTCCAAGAGACCCAGTACTTC CASSGDRFQETQYF
TRBJ2-7 . TRBV6-5 . TGTGCCAGCAGCCCGGATTACAGGGACTACGAGCAGTACTTC CASSPDYRDYEQYF
TRBJ1-6 TRBD1 TRBV29-1 . TGCAGCGTTGACCCCGGACAGGGGAGGACACCCCTCCACTTT CSVDPGQGRTPLHF
TRBJ2-1 TRBD2 TRBV2 . TGTGCCAGCAGTGTACTAGCGGGGAACTACAATGAGCAGTTCTTC CASSVLAGNYNEQFF
TRBJ2-1 TRBD2 TRBV4-1 few TGCGCCAGCAGCCAAGAAAAGGGGTTACTAGCGGTGGGTGAGCAGTTCTTC CASSQEKGLLAVGEQFF
TRBJ2-7 . TRBV10-3 . TGTGCCATCAGTGAGGACTACAGGGGAGGAGAGCAGTACTTC CAISEDYRGGEQYF
TRBJ2-7 . TRBV7-2 . TGTGCCAGCACCCGACCGGACAGCTCCTACGAGCAGTACTTC CASTRPDSSYEQYF
TRBJ1-3 . TRBV9 few TGTGCCAGCAGCGGCGGGGTCCTATCTGGAAACACCATATATTTT CASSGGVLSGNTIYF
TRBJ2-1 TRBD2 TRBV9 . TGTGCCAGCAGCGTAGTCTCTAGCGGGATGTCGAGTGAGCAGTTCTTC CASSVVSSGMSSEQFF
TRBJ2-3 TRBD1 TRBV24-1 . TGTGCCACCAGTGATTTGGGGACAGGGGACTCAGATACGCAGTATTTT CATSDLGTGDSDTQYF
TRBJ1-2 . TRBV24-1 . TGTGCCACCCTCGACAGGTACTACGGCTACACCTTC CATLDRYYGYTF
TRBJ1-2 . TRBV30 . TGTGCCTGGAGATGGAGGGGCGCTAATGGCTACACCTTC CAWRWRGANGYTF
TRBJ1-5 . TRBV27 . TGTGCCAGCAGCGACGGCGGCCACAATCAGCCCCAGCATTTT CASSDGGHNQPQHF
TRBJ2-1 TRBD1 TRBV5-1 . TGCGCCAGCAGCCCTACGACAGGGAACAATGAGCAGTTCTTC CASSPTTGNNEQFF
TRBJ2-5 . TRBV5-6 . . CASSFLWRGRYQETQYF
TRBJ1-2 . TRBV2 . TGTGCCAGCAGCCAGGACAGAGATGGCTACACCTTC CASSQDRDGYTF
TRBJ1-1 . TRBV5-1 . TGCGCCAGCAGCTTGGTCGAGTTGAACACTGAAGCTTTCTTT CASSLVELNTEAFF
TRBJ2-7 . TRBV7-4 . TGTGCCAGCAGCTTAGCGCTTCCGGCAGGGGCCGTCTACGAGCAGTACTTC CASSLALPAGAVYEQYF